This T cell receptor (beta chain) appears in the sequencing data of a study of T-cell memory formation after mild COVID-19. This CDR3 is 16 amino acids long. CDR1 KGHDR and CDR2 SFDVKD come from the germline V gene. The V gene end was trimmed by 2 bases and the J gene end by 5 bases; junction bases not matched to a gene: 8. This clonotype was counted only a few times. Its antigen is still unknown. General observations from the study: Mostly located in CM and EM were contracting CD4+ clones, with contracting CD8+ clones located in EMRA.

TCRdb processed the 5' RACE reads anew with MiXCR; each CDR3 protein has one entry. Here the sample spans fewer than 650,000 distinct CDR3 sequences, 20% to 25% being singletons. The sequence derives from an adult woman who had mild COVID-19 (a few samples of this study predate the infection). Cell type and time point are not known. Sequencing was carried out using PBMCs or a T cell subset sorted from them (not recorded which). The chain has TRBV24-1 and TRBJ2-1; TRBD2 matches 7 bases. This CDR3 reads CATSDSGAGRDNEQFF. The CDR3 DNA reads TGTGCCACCAGTGATTCGGGCGCGGGGAGGGACAATGAGCAGTTCTTC.